Listed below are T cell receptor beta chains from one sample, sequenced in a study of blood T cell repertoires in COVID-19. Assay: immunoSEQ multiplex PCR; the TCRdb copy retains only in-frame clones and omits some. The sample contains under 500,000 clones, around 89% of which appear only once. Sequencing was carried out using PBMCs or T cells enriched from blood (not recorded which). The source is a man aged 25 to 45 who had recovered from COVID-19. Both conserved end residues are trimmed from each CDR3.

V | CDR3
TRBV10-3 | AISDPGKVNDEQF
TRBV11-2 | ASSAGTGNTEAF
TRBV4-1 | ASSQWWDFQIPPGELF
TRBV5-6 | ASSLGGLTYEQY
TRBV12-5 | ASRQGDYQPQH
TRBV19 | ASSGTGGLNGYT
TRBV19 | ASNPWTGENQPQH
TRBV24-1 | ATSTGIGLHYGYT
TRBV19 | ASSPPRQGLL
TRBV10-3 | ATTTGGGETQY
TRBV19 | ASRTLGQSETQY
TRBV30 | ALWTSGSIDTQY
TRBV28 | ASINADRDNQPQH
TRBV6-1 | ASSELAQRVTGELF
TRBV6-5 | ASKIKRESSYEQY